The entry that follows covers one T cell receptor beta chain sequence. This clone was detected only a few times. The target of this receptor is not known. No much larger clonotype is one base removed from it; base qualities were not supplied. The germline V gene sets CDR1 to SQVTM and CDR2 to ANQGSEA. CDR3 length: 13 amino acids, cysteine to phenylalanine. The entry retains the CDR3 DNA only, 39 bases that are in frame from base 1. The V end gives up 4 bases and the J end 4 bases, leaving 4 bases in the junction not matched to a gene. The cohort comprised fewer than 750 healthy bone marrow donors. At the time of sampling, all cohort members were nominally healthy, though unrecorded immune exposures were likely present. The donor tested CMV seropositive, placing the donor among the approximately 290 seropositive members of the cohort. Each donor provided a peripheral blood sample, and peripheral blood mononuclear cells were used for TCR beta sequencing. The Qiagen DNeasy Blood Extraction Kit was used to extract genomic DNA from the blood cell samples.

The sample originates from a study of cytomegalovirus exposure and HLA in healthy donors (dated by TCRdb to between 2016 and 2019). Regarding the research as a whole: An earlier analysis of roughly 630 of the donors reported 250 to 300 Gb of sequence data and 120 million or so unique TCR beta sequences from 190 million or so T cells. Approximately 330 gigabases of sequencing data and approximately 91 million unique TCR sequences made up an early release that covered around 640 HLA-typed donors. Of the roughly 400 genotyped donors, 80% to 90% were placed in the genetic ancestry cluster associated with self-reported Caucasian donors. The study aimed to test whether signatures of past pathogen exposure could be identified by cataloging public T cell receptors. The T cell repertoires of 666 subjects were profiled by immunosequencing and related to cytomegalovirus serostatus. Besides the first cohort of 500 to 700 subjects, a separate validation cohort made up of 95 to 150 different subjects was used. To predict cytomegalovirus infection status, the study brought together high-throughput TCR immunosequencing, statistical association of individual TCRs with disease status, and machine learning. A later analysis re-examined previously published TCR beta repertoires from 600 to 700 donors and added high-resolution HLA genotyping to investigate patterns of TCR occurrence. Rather than drawing on any new phenotypic data, the later analysis identified candidate immune exposures from TCR beta sequences and the way those sequences occurred across donors. In an earlier analysis of around 540 of the donors, high-throughput TCR beta sequencing was used to judge whether each TCR beta V gene segment behaved as functional or pseudogenic. Donor age, sex, ethnicity and CMV serostatus were compiled together with the repertoire data. A later genetic analysis used genome-wide SNP genotypes for about 60% of the 666 donors, treating that subset as a discovery cohort. Every discovery cohort repertoire had been produced on one sequencing platform. HLA typing included class I and class II loci at four-digit resolution. The number of typed donors differed by locus: roughly 629-630 for A, B, C, DRB1 and DQB1; some 540 for DQA1; 606 for DPA1; and some 450 for DPB1. Because of strong linkage in the cohort, a handful of DR-DQ haplotypes were treated as single units for association and clustering. Across under 500 genotyped donors of the cohort, an average of roughly 200,000 unique TCR beta nucleotide sequences per donor were sequenced, and approximately 17% of those sequences were non-productive. Paper-wide results and their limitations: Assigning TCR associations to individual alleles was difficult when HLA alleles, especially DR and DQ, strongly co-occurred. Across donors, most TCR sequences were observed very rarely, whereas some public TCRs were present in many individuals. Because HLA typing was missing for some donors at each locus, association tests included only the typed subset. A further reported finding was that TCR beta sequences accurately predicted the HLA-A and HLA-B alleles for most subjects in the first cohort. Some IMGT-functional V segments, including TRBV6-2 and TRBV6-3, could not be distinguished by the 87-base-pair reads and were therefore excluded. Cytomegalovirus status was reported to be diagnosed by the classifier with high specificity and sensitivity in both the original and validation cohorts. Immune exposure information for the cohort was limited to CMV serostatus. The study listed 164 TCR beta chains as associated with cytomegalovirus. A later genetic analysis reported fewer N-insertions in productive TCRs among donors in an Asian-associated ancestry cluster than the roughly 700-donor mean. Roughly uniform sequencing depth across donors was assumed in presence/absence analyses, although this assumption may not hold. An association between a missense DCLRE1C variant and V-gene and J-gene trimming of TCR beta chains was found in a later genetic analysis and replicated in an independent cohort. This cohort had only TCR beta chains sequenced, and the lack of alpha or paired-chain data limited which features could be detected. A later analysis associated about 17,000 TCR beta sequences with specific HLA alleles at a false discovery rate of 0.05. According to a later analysis, most CMV-associated TCR beta chains appeared to be HLA-restricted, and the HLA associations seemed to be driven largely by CMV exposure. The authors suggested that the approach could potentially be extended to other disease states and immunological phenotypes. A cluster of highly shared sequence variants was judged likely to represent a technical artifact of the sequencing pipeline. In vitro tests confirmed that a few of the cytomegalovirus-associated TCR beta chains recognize cytomegalovirus antigens. According to a later analysis, parvovirus B19, influenza, CMV and Epstein-Barr virus appeared linked to several top co-occurrence clusters. In a later analysis, TCR association rates were found to vary across HLA loci, with the most associated TCRs seen for DRB1 alleles and the fewest for HLA-C alleles. In an earlier analysis of approximately 600 of the donors, most TCR beta V segments were observed in productive rearrangements about 90% or about 30% of the time, broadly matching IMGT annotations. Correlated functional status among segregating V segments might be attributable to linkage disequilibrium, but an unknown experimental factor could not be ruled out. Compared with equally common non-associated chains, HLA-associated TCR beta chains in a later analysis were more clonally expanded and had lower generation probabilities. Because counts were too low, more than 15 rarely observed V segments, including chromosome 9 orphons, were excluded from the earlier analysis of some 590 of the donors.

The library was obtained by the immunoSEQ multiplex PCR assay. For the multiplex PCR, a mixture combining 60 forward primers for TCR Vbeta segments and 13 reverse primers for TCR Jbeta segments was used. The CDR3 region of rearranged TCR beta genes was amplified from genomic DNA by a multiplex PCR assay. The Illumina HiSeq System was used to sequence the amplified TCR beta libraries as 87-base-pair reads. The paper's processing steps were these. A later analysis counted about 80 million unique TCR beta chains across the 550 to 800 repertoires, and 9 million to 14 million of these chains were shared by at least two donors. A nearest-neighbor algorithm error-corrected the raw reads and collapsed the reads into unique sequences, merging closely related sequences to remove PCR and sequencing errors. V, D and J gene segments were assigned by aligning CDR3 sequences to IMGT reference sequences. Each retained sequence needed at least a six-nucleotide match to both a V gene segment and a J gene segment. Rearrangements were classified as productive when the CDR3 lacked stop codons and remained in frame with V and J, and all other rearrangements were classified as non-productive. Following IMGT convention, CDR3 was defined as the stretch from the second conserved V-encoded cysteine to the conserved J-encoded phenylalanine. The earlier analysis of 587 of the donors excluded any sequence lacking an unambiguous match to a single V gene segment. An earlier analysis of a few hundred of the donors called V segments functional above 56.7% productive rearrangements and segregating when the between-donor standard deviation exceeded 5%. A statistical classification framework was developed to diagnose cytomegalovirus status using the catalog of TCR beta chain sequences. In a later analysis, TCR nucleotide sequences were compared against IMGT/GENE-DB human TR gene sequences so that V and J genes could be assigned. A later analysis assigned CDR3 sequences and most-parsimonious VDJ recombination scenarios with the TCRdist pipeline. In a later analysis, every TCR beta chain was defined by the combination of its CDR3 amino acid sequence and its V-gene family, and reads without a unique V-gene family were dropped. To address suspected cross-contamination and a sequencing artifact, a later analysis removed several hundred highly shared, low-generation-probability nucleotide sequences. In a later analysis, a clonal expansion index was calculated for each public chain from normalized within-repertoire ranks of inferred template counts. In a later analysis, generation probabilities were computed with a VDJ recombination model fitted to out-of-frame rearrangements, and the resulting probabilities were checked against IGoR. In a later analysis, hypergeometric tests were used to score TCR-TCR, TCR-HLA and TCR-CMV co-occurrence, with a repertoire-size bias correction applied to TCR pairs. To estimate false discovery rates, a later analysis permuted the HLA or CMV assignments 20 times. In a later analysis, co-occurring TCRs were grouped with DBSCAN, and TCRdist sequence similarity was added when clustering was performed within HLA-allele-positive subsets. Co-occurrence clustering excluded repertoires with fewer than 30,000 or more than 120,000 public chains, plus five with anomalous nucleotide sharing. TCRdb carries this immuneACCESS record with in-frame sequences only. Its versions omit some clonotypes, under half of them owing to an unresolved V gene in the studies checked, with the rest unexplained. Clonal size and the V and J genes are those of that table, whereas D and trimming came from the DNA. This sample comprises fewer than 130,000 clones, just over 75% of them detected only once. The ten largest make up 10% to 15% of the sample.

The source material was PBMCs. The receptor's source is a man aged 25 to 40 in good health and CMV-seropositive. The chain joins TRBV29-1 to TRBJ2-1, with TRBD1 identical over 7 junction bases. The CDR3 loop reads CSVGGGGYNEQFF. At the DNA level, the sequence is TGCAGCGTTGGAGGGGGCGGATACAATGAGCAGTTCTTC.